The 5 T cell receptor beta chains in this list originate from one sample, sequenced in a study of shared clonotypes between healthy human individuals. Data came from immunoSEQ multiplex PCR; TCRdb stores just in-frame clones and leaves some out. The sample shows 600,000 to 750,000 clones, less than 80% of them seen only once. Sequenced input: memory CD4+ T cells sorted from blood. Described subset: CD45RA-negative fraction. The receptors shown here come from a woman aged 30 to 39 in good health.

This clone was detected only once. The V and J genes are TRBV2 and TRBJ2-2, with TRBD1 as a possible D gene (6 bases). The V end was cut by 8 bases, the J end by 8 bases, with 15 bases between. Looked up from germline, CDR1 is SNHLY and CDR2 is FYNNEI. This CDR3 is 13 amino acids long. CDR3 sequence reads: CASRYRVSGELFF. The CDR3 coding sequence is TGTGCCAGCCGATACAGGGTTTCTGGGGAGCTGTTTTTT.

The chain employs TRBV29-1 and TRBJ2-7; TRBD2 matches at 7 bases. Unmatched junction bases numbered 14, after V lost 4 bases and J lost 2 bases. The CDR3 has 16 residues. Germline V gene lookup returns CDR1 SQVTM and CDR2 ANQGSEA. For the CDR3, the DNA is TGCAGCGTTGTATTTTTCAGGGCGGGGGATCCCTACGAGCAGTACTTC. It yields the protein CSVVFFRAGDPYEQYF.

This chain uses TRBV10-3 with TRBJ2-1; TRBD2 aligns across 14 bases. The V gene end was trimmed by 4 bases and the J gene end by 10 bases; junction bases not matched to a gene: 12. The CDR3 totals 17 residues. CDR1 is ENHRY and CDR2 is SYGVKD in the germline V gene. This chain's CDR3 is CAISGSTGTSGSMEQFF. The CDR3 bases are TGTGCCATCAGTGGGTCCACCGGGACTAGCGGGAGTATGGAGCAGTTCTTC.

The rearrangement uses TRBV18 and TRBJ2-1; TRBD2 matches 7 bases. Trimming took 6 bases from V and 6 from J; bases not matched to a gene: 11. CDR1 and CDR2 from the germline V gene are KGHSH and LQKENI. CDR3 length equals 15 residues. The CDR3 DNA reads TGTGCCAGCTCGCAATCCGGACTAGGTCCCAATGAGCAGTTCTTC. It yields the protein CASSQSGLGPNEQFF.

CDR3 sequence reads: CASTYPGGLGYTF. In DNA, the CDR3 is TGTGCCAGCACCTACCCGGGAGGTTTAGGCTACACCTTC. This chain uses TRBV28 with TRBJ1-2; D not resolved. Germline assignment: CDR1 MDHEN and CDR2 SYDVKM. The CDR3 runs to 13 residues. Trimming shortened V by 7 bases and J by 8 bases, and 17 bases separated the two germline ends.